Listed here are 10 T cell receptor beta chains from one sample, sequenced in a study of CD8+CD57+ T cells in acquired aplastic anemia. Genomic DNA, the template, was used for profiling of the TCR beta VDJ and CDR3. MiXCR was run by TCRdb on the reads, yielding one entry per CDR3 protein. Among roughly 130,000 distinct CDR3 sequences listed, around 50% were seen once. The specimen was sorted CD4+, CD8+, or CD8+CD57+ T cells (not recorded which) from PBMCs. Every receptor here comes from a human donor in good health, serving as a control.

This clonotype was counted a single time. The chain has TRBV7-2 and TRBJ2-7, with D possibly TRBD2 on 6 matching bases. The CDR3 contains 15 residues. Looked up from germline, CDR1 is SGHTA and CDR2 is FQGNSA. Trimming shortened V by 4 bases and J by 2 bases, and 15 bases separated the two germline ends. The CDR3 protein is CASSWTGTGTYEQYF. CDR3 in DNA: TGTGCCAGCAGCTGGACCGGGACTGGAACCTACGAGCAGTACTTC.

This clonotype was observed at least ten times. The genes are TRBV30 and TRBJ1-3; no reliable D call. Per the germline V gene, CDR1 is GTSNPN and CDR2 is SVGIG (reference sequence). The ends were cut back, 0 bases at V and 0 bases at J, with 9 bases in the middle. This CDR3 comprises 15 residues. CDR3 coding DNA: TGTGCCTGGAGTGTCGAAGTGAGCTCTGGAAACACCATATATTTT. Translated: CAWSVEVSSGNTIYF.

This chain joins TRBV4-3 and TRBJ1-6; 7 bases map to TRBD1. Germline CDR1 and CDR2: LGHNA and YSLEER. Trimming cost V 0 bases and J 6 bases; bases outside gene matches: 5. The CDR3 extends over 16 amino acids. CDR3 region: CASSQDPGGGNSPLHF. The DNA of the CDR3 is TGCGCCAGCAGCCAAGATCCAGGGGGAGGTAATTCACCCCTCCACTTT.

This clonotype has a count of ten or more. V usage is TRBV12-5 and J usage is TRBJ2-7; D is unresolved. Trimming took off 1 base at V and 4 bases at J, with 8 bases between the two ends. The CDR3 is 13 residues long. Germline V lookup: CDR1 LGHNT, CDR2 FRNRAP. The CDR3 here is CASGLGTDYEQYF. In DNA form, the CDR3 reads TGTGCTAGTGGTTTGGGCACAGATTACGAGCAGTACTTC.

This clonotype came up many times. This chain joins TRBV6-1 and TRBJ2-7; tentatively, D is TRBD1 (6 bases). The V end was cut by 3 bases, the J end by 5 bases, with 17 bases between. CDR3 length: 15 residues. Germline values: CDR1 MNHNS, CDR2 SASEGT. CDR3 sequence (DNA): TGTGCCAGCAGTGATAGAACAGGGATGGTTGACGAGCAGTACTTC. Protein sequence: CASSDRTGMVDEQYF.

At least ten counts were recorded for this clonotype. J is TRBJ1-1 and V is TRBV6-5; D might be TRBD1 (5 bases). Trimming cost V 0 bases and J 8 bases, with 16 bases left between them. This CDR3 spans 15 amino acids. Germline V gives CDR1 MNHEY, CDR2 SVGAGI. CDR3: CASSYSRWGTEEAFF. Written as DNA, the CDR3 is TGTGCCAGCAGTTACTCGAGGTGGGGCACAGAAGAAGCTTTCTTT.

This clonotype was seen a single time. A much larger clonotype is one base distant, so this may be a read error. The genes are TRBV6-1 and TRBJ1-2; D not certain. The CDR3 covers 15 residues. CDR1 is MNHNS, CDR2 SASEGT, per germline. The V and J ends lost 6 bases and 1 base respectively, with 15 bases between them. The CDR3 nucleotides are TGTGCCAGCAGCCACCACGGAGTACTTAACTATGGCTACACCTTC. Translation: CASSHHGVLNYGYTF.

In its sample, this clonotype was seen many times. This chain links TRBV7-3 with TRBJ1-2, with 10 bases fitting TRBD1. CDR1 and CDR2 from the germline V gene are SGHTA and FQGTGA. The CDR3 covers 13 residues. V lost 5 bases to trimming and J lost 6 bases; unmatched junction nucleotides: 3. CDR3: CASSRDRGDGYTF. The CDR3 DNA sequence: TGTGCCAGCAGCCGGGACAGGGGCGATGGCTACACCTTC. The full variable domain, with the rest looked up from reference TRBV7-3 and TRBJ1-2, is GAGVSQTPSNKVTEKGKYVELRCDPISGHTALYWYRQSLGQGPEFLIYFQGTGAADDSGLPNDRFFAVRPEGSVSTLKIQRTERGDSAVYLCASSRDRGDGYTFGSGTRLTVV.

This clonotype was detected only a few times. The chain combines TRBV6-1 with TRBJ1-6, with TRBD1 matching 8 bases. The CDR3 sequence is 14 residues long. CDR1 and CDR2 (germline): MNHNS, SASEGT. With 3 bases clipped from V and 6 bases from J, the junction kept 1 base outside the gene matches. CDR3 in amino acids: CASSDGTGNSPLHF. CDR3 nucleotides: TGTGCCAGCAGTGACGGGACAGGTAATTCACCCCTCCACTTT.

This clonotype has ten or more counts. The J gene is TRBJ2-7, the V gene TRBV20-1, with TRBD1 matching over 7 bases. The germline V gene encodes CDR1 DFQATT and CDR2 SNEGSKA (reference sequence). V gave up 1 base and J gave up 2 bases; unmatched junction bases: 8. CDR3 length: 15 amino acids. This CDR3 reads CSARGSGRGTYEQYF. Written as DNA, the CDR3 is TGCAGTGCTAGAGGAAGCGGCAGGGGGACCTACGAGCAGTACTTC.